These 26 T cell receptor beta chains were sequenced from one sample in a study of cytotoxic CD8 clonotypes in ibrutinib-treated CLL. Clones were read by immunoSEQ multiplex PCR, and TCRdb kept only the in-frame ones, dropping some. Of about 70,000 clones listed, around nine tenths are singletons. Sequencing used PBMCs, obtained after 12 months of ibrutinib treatment. The receptor source for this set is a human donor with chronic lymphocytic leukemia.

The chain has TRBV18 and TRBJ2-5; D unresolved. Per germline, CDR1 KGHSH and CDR2 LQKENI. The CDR3 length is 14 residues. The V gene lost 3 bases and the J gene lost 5 bases, with 13 bases spanning the gap. The CDR3 spells CASSPTLQGETQYF. The CDR3 DNA is TGTGCCAGCTCACCTACGCTTCAAGGGGAGACCCAGTACTTC.

This chain uses TRBV6-5 with TRBJ1-1; D unclear. The CDR3 runs 14 residues. The V and J ends lost 0 bases and 5 bases respectively, with 10 bases between them. Germline V gives CDR1 MNHEY, CDR2 SVGAGI. The CDR3 is CASSYSIYRTEAFF. The DNA for the CDR3 is TGTGCCAGCAGTTACTCGATATATCGGACTGAAGCTTTCTTT.

The V call is TRBV29-1, the J call TRBJ2-1; TRBD2 aligns across 10 bases. Trimming at V came to 8 bases and at J to 7 bases, leaving 8 bases not matched to a gene. Germline lookup yields CDR1 SQVTM and CDR2 ANQGSEA. CDR3 size: 13 residues. The CDR3 loop reads CSTGASGSNEQFF. CDR3 sequence (DNA): TGCAGCACTGGGGCTAGCGGGAGTAATGAGCAGTTCTTC.

The chain has TRBV5-1 and TRBJ2-1, with TRBD2 as a possible D gene (6 bases). The V gene lost 3 bases and the J gene lost 4 bases, with 17 bases spanning the gap. Per the germline V gene, CDR1 is SGHRS and CDR2 is YFSETQ. CDR3 length equals 16 residues. As DNA, the CDR3 is TGCGCCAGCAGCTCCATCTCGGGGGAGAGATACAATGAGCAGTTCTTC. Translating gives CASSSISGERYNEQFF.

The CDR3 bases are TGTGCCTGGAGTGTACCGGGACAAAGTTCGTATGGCTACACCTTC. Its protein is CAWSVPGQSSYGYTF. The chain links TRBV30 to TRBJ1-2, with D perhaps TRBD1 (6 bases). CDR1 is GTSNPN, CDR2 SVGIG, per germline (reference sequence). This CDR3 comprises 15 residues. V dropped 0 bases and J dropped 5 bases, with 16 bases sitting between them. The variable domain in full, completed from reference TRBV30 and TRBJ1-2, reads SQTIHQWPATLVQPVGSPLSLECTVEGTSNPNLYWYRQAAGRGLQLLFYSVGIGQISSEVPQNLSASRPQDRQFILSSKKLLLSDSGFYLCAWSVPGQSSYGYTFGSGTRLTVV.

This clone was seen only once. This chain connects TRBV4-1 to TRBJ1-4; the D is unclear. This CDR3 contains 16 residues. The V end lost 1 base, the J end lost 0 bases, and 9 bases lay between the germline ends. Looked up from germline, CDR1 is MGHRA and CDR2 is YSYEKL. The CDR3 loop is CASSQAQDTTNEKLFF. In DNA, the CDR3 is TGCGCCAGCAGCCAAGCCCAGGATACAACTAATGAAAAACTGTTTTTT.

This clone appeared a single time. V is TRBV28 and J is TRBJ2-7; 10 positions match TRBD2. CDR1 is MDHEN, CDR2 SYDVKM, per germline. V shed 3 bases, J shed 1 base, and the junction held 9 bases outside the gene matches. The CDR3 consists of 17 residues. Here the CDR3 reads CASSFFFVTSGSYEQYF. Written as DNA, the CDR3 is TGTGCCAGCAGTTTTTTTTTCGTGACTAGCGGGTCCTACGAGCAGTACTTC. Supplemented by reference TRBV28 and TRBJ2-7, the full variable domain reads DVKVTQSSRYLVKRTGEKVFLECVQDMDHENMFWYRQDPGLGLRLIYFSYDVKMKEKGDIPEGYSVSREKKERFSLILESASTNQTSMYLCASSFFFVTSGSYEQYFGPGTRLTVT.

The V call is TRBV6-5, the J call TRBJ2-3; D gene ambiguous. This CDR3 is 13 amino acids long. The V end lost 4 bases, the J end lost 6 bases, and 11 bases lay between the germline ends. CDR1 is MNHEY, CDR2 SVGAGI, per germline. DNA for the CDR3: TGTGCCAGCAGTTTGGACGTGACCGATACGCAGTATTTT. It is translated as CASSLDVTDTQYF.

The gene calls are TRBV27 and TRBJ1-1; D gene unclear. The CDR3 consists of 15 residues. Germline V gene sequence: CDR1 MNHEY, CDR2 SMNVEV (reference sequence). Trimming cost V 0 bases and J 4 bases, with 12 bases left between them. CDR3 amino acids: CASSLSSGVGTEAFF. The CDR3 DNA reads TGTGCCAGCAGTTTATCGAGTGGGGTTGGCACTGAAGCTTTCTTT.

This rearrangement joins TRBV7-9 to TRBJ1-4, with 7 bases lining up with TRBD1. The CDR3 is 16 residues long. CDR1 and CDR2 from the germline V gene are SEHNR and FQNEAQ (reference sequence). V shed 5 bases and J 5 bases; nucleotides not matched to a gene: 11. This chain's CDR3 is CASSPGRGQQNEKLFF. For the CDR3, the DNA is TGTGCCAGCAGCCCAGGTCGGGGACAGCAAAATGAAAAACTGTTTTTT.

This clone was seen just once. The chain is built from TRBV5-1 and TRBJ1-2; TRBD1 matches 12 bases. There are 15 residues in the CDR3. V gave up 4 bases and J gave up 8 bases; unmatched junction bases: 9. In germline, CDR1 is SGHRS, CDR2 YFSETQ. The CDR3 nucleotides read TGCGCCAGCAGCCCCACCCAGGGGACAGGGGGCGGCTACACCTTC. It codes for CASSPTQGTGGGYTF. Variable domain in full (rest from reference TRBV5-1 and TRBJ1-2): KAGVTQTPRYLIKTRGQQVTLSCSPISGHRSVSWYQQTPGQGLQFLFEYFSETQRNKGNFPGRFSGRQFSNSRSEMNVSTLELGDSALYLCASSPTQGTGGGYTFGSGTRLTVV.

J is TRBJ1-1 and V is TRBV28; TRBD1 matches 7 bases. With V trimmed by 5 bases and J by 1 base, 10 bases remained unmatched. Germline lookup yields CDR1 MDHEN and CDR2 SYDVKM. The CDR3 runs to 16 residues. The CDR3 here is CASSLGTALGNTEAFF. The DNA for the CDR3 is TGTGCCAGCAGTCTTGGGACAGCCTTAGGGAACACTGAAGCTTTCTTT. The whole variable domain, remainder taken from reference TRBV28 and TRBJ1-1, is DVKVTQSSRYLVKRTGEKVFLECVQDMDHENMFWYRQDPGLGLRLIYFSYDVKMKEKGDIPEGYSVSREKKERFSLILESASTNQTSMYLCASSLGTALGNTEAFFGQGTRLTVV.

The chain carries TRBV9 and TRBJ2-1, with 11 bases matching TRBD2. The CDR3 runs to 16 residues. Germline V gene sequence: CDR1 SGDLS, CDR2 YYNGEE. Trimming took 4 bases from V and 0 from J; bases not matched to a gene: 3. The CDR3: CASSTSGSLSYNEQFF. CDR3 nucleotide sequence: TGTGCCAGCAGCACTAGCGGGAGCCTCTCCTACAATGAGCAGTTCTTC. Together with reference TRBV9 and TRBJ2-1, the CDR3 gives the full variable domain: DSGVTQTPKHLITATGQRVTLRCSPRSGDLSVYWYQQSLDQGLQFLIQYYNGEERAKGNILERFSAQQFPDLHSELNLSSLELGDSALYFCASSTSGSLSYNEQFFGPGTRLTVL.

The chain links TRBV5-6 to TRBJ2-1; the D gene is possibly TRBD2 (6 bases). Trimming shortened V by 1 base and J by 5 bases, and 7 bases separated the two germline ends. CDR3 length: 13 amino acids. Germline CDR1 reads SGHDT; CDR2 reads YYEEEE. The DNA for the CDR3 is TGTGCCAGCAGCTTGTCGGGGGACAATGAGCAGTTCTTC. Translated: CASSLSGDNEQFF. Based on the CDR3 plus reference TRBV5-6 and TRBJ2-1, the full variable domain is DAGVTQSPTHLIKTRGQQVTLRCSPKSGHDTVSWYQQALGQGPQFIFQYYEEEERQRGNFPDRFSGHQFPNYSSELNVNALLLGDSALYLCASSLSGDNEQFFGPGTRLTVL.

The V and J genes are TRBV29-1 and TRBJ2-7; possibly TRBD1 for D (6 bases). The CDR3 spans 12 residues. Germline V gene sequence: CDR1 SQVTM, CDR2 ANQGSEA. The V end was cut by 7 bases, the J end by 4 bases, with 14 bases between. The CDR3 is CSASTGTYEQYF. The CDR3 DNA is TGCAGCGCGTCGACAGGAACGTACGAGCAGTACTTC.

The rearrangement joins TRBV11-3 to TRBJ2-1; D may be TRBD2 (6 bases). The CDR3 is made up of 20 amino acids. The V gene lost 5 bases and the J gene lost 0 bases, with 26 bases spanning the gap. The germline CDR1 and CDR2 sequences are SGHNT and YENEEA. The chain's CDR3 is CASSPPGTPSRIYSYNEQFF. In DNA, the CDR3 is TGTGCCAGCAGCCCACCCGGGACTCCATCGAGGATTTACTCCTACAATGAGCAGTTCTTC.

V and J are TRBV9 and TRBJ1-1; D is ambiguous. This CDR3 contains 14 residues. CDR1 is SGDLS, CDR2 YYNGEE, per germline. V lost 0 bases, J lost 5 bases, and 11 bases lay in between. The CDR3 DNA is TGTGCCAGCAGCGTAGAGTCAGGATTGACTGAAGCTTTCTTT. Amino acid sequence: CASSVESGLTEAFF.

This rearrangement joins TRBV12-5 to TRBJ2-6; 7 nucleotides line up with TRBD1. Germline V lookup: CDR1 LGHNT, CDR2 FRNRAP. The CDR3 runs to 14 residues. With V trimmed by 5 bases and J by 4 bases, 2 bases remained unmatched. Here the CDR3 DNA reads TGTGCTAGTGGTACAGGGGCCGGGGCCAACGTCCTGACTTTC. This translates into CASGTGAGANVLTF. Supplemented by reference TRBV12-5 and TRBJ2-6, the full variable domain reads DARVTQTPRHKVTEMGQEVTMRCQPILGHNTVFWYRQTMMQGLELLAYFRNRAPLDDSGMPKDRFSAEMPDATLATLKIQPSEPRDSAVYFCASGTGAGANVLTFGAGSRLTVL.

The V and J genes are TRBV7-9 and TRBJ1-4; tentatively, D is TRBD1 (5 bases). Germline V gene sequence: CDR1 SEHNR, CDR2 FQNEAQ (reference sequence). Trimming stripped 6 bases from V and 8 bases from J, with 19 bases between. CDR3 length: 15 amino acids. This CDR3 is CASRSDRPLGEKLFF. CDR3 bases: TGTGCCAGCAGGTCCGACAGACCCCTCGGAGAAAAACTGTTTTTT.

The J gene is TRBJ1-2, the V gene TRBV5-1, with D uncertain. This CDR3 has 13 amino acids. Trimming removed 0 bases from V and 8 bases from J, with 11 bases in between. Germline CDR1 is SGHRS and CDR2 is YFSETQ. The CDR3 spells CASSLDSPGGYTF. Written as DNA, the CDR3 is TGCGCCAGCAGCTTGGACAGCCCTGGGGGCTACACCTTC.

This sequence joins TRBV7-2 and TRBJ2-5; no clear D gene. The CDR3 covers 14 residues. V was shortened by 1 base and J by 3 bases, with 9 bases between the two germline ends. Germline V gives CDR1 SGHTA, CDR2 FQGNSA. CDR3 residues: CASSLGVGEETQYF. The CDR3 nucleotides read TGTGCCAGCAGCTTAGGTGTTGGGGAAGAGACCCAGTACTTC.

The chain couples TRBV11-2 to TRBJ2-2; D is perhaps TRBD2 (6 bases). The CDR3 runs 12 residues. Germline V gene sequence: CDR1 SGHAT, CDR2 FQNNGV. The ends were cut back, 6 bases at V and 9 bases at J, with 11 bases in the middle. CDR3 bases: TGTGCCAGCAGGGAGGGGCTCCGGGAGCTGTTTTTT. Translating gives CASREGLRELFF.

The chain recombines TRBV5-6 with TRBJ2-3, with no clear D. The germline V gene has CDR1 SGHDT and CDR2 YYEEEE. There are 18 residues in the CDR3. The ends were cut back, 4 bases at V and 0 bases at J, with 21 bases in the middle. CDR3 residues: CASSLSGRVIHSTDTQYF. The CDR3 bases are TGTGCCAGCAGCCTCTCTGGGCGAGTAATACATAGCACAGATACGCAGTATTTT.

V is TRBV13 and J is TRBJ2-7; no definite D call. Germline V gene data show CDR1 as PRHDT and CDR2 as FYEKMQ (reference sequence). CDR3 size: 16 residues. Trimming took 5 bases from V and 0 from J, leaving 17 bases between them. The CDR3 DNA reads as TGTGCCAGCAGCCGCAAGCCAACGGAGATCTCCTACGAGCAGTACTTC. Translated, it gives CASSRKPTEISYEQYF.

V is TRBV19 and J is TRBJ2-7; no firm D call. Trimming pared 3 bases from V and 4 bases from J, leaving 7 bases between. This CDR3 is 12 amino acids long. Germline V gives CDR1 LNHDA, CDR2 SQIVND (reference sequence). CDR3 amino acids: CASSILGYEQYF. CDR3 nucleotide sequence: TGTGCCAGTAGTATCTTGGGTTACGAGCAGTACTTC.

In its sample, this clone was seen once. The chain joins TRBV4-1 to TRBJ2-3; a possible D gene is TRBD1 (5 bases). The germline V and J ends were trimmed by 2 bases and 0 bases, with 12 bases remaining between them. The germline gives CDR1 MGHRA, CDR2 YSYEKL. The CDR3 loop spans 16 amino acids. The CDR3 DNA is TGCGCCAGCAGCCAACCGACAGCCGCAAGCACAGATACGCAGTATTTT. Its translation: CASSQPTAASTDTQYF.